What follows is one T cell receptor (beta chain) and its context. This clone's antigen is unknown. Germline is not matched at one junction end, which may reflect a read error. Each donor gave one peripheral blood draw, averaging approximately 120 mL, which was collected into heparinised tubes. A BD FACSAria II was used to sort naive, central memory, regulatory and stem cell-like memory CD4+ T cells with a panel that included CD45RO, CCR7, CD25, CD127, CD95 and CD27. Purity was above 98% for every sorted population. PBMCs were separated immediately by Lymphoprep density gradient centrifugation and were stained directly, without being cultured. So that batch effects would be minimized, each experiment stained and sorted samples in pairs, pairing one healthy donor with one patient. The sample is drawn from a study of beta chain features in type 1 diabetes (dated by TCRdb to the late 2010s). Concerning the study at large: Mean age, gender distribution, total cell number and subset yield did not differ between patients and healthy donors. In the study, recently diagnosed type 1 diabetes patients and matched healthy donors were compared on the TCRB repertoires of their sorted circulating CD4+ T cell subsets. Whereas all 30 or so donors provided naive and central memory subsets, regulatory and stem cell-like memory subsets were isolated from just 8 patients and roughly 8 healthy donors. A total of 107,917,701 sorted cells were examined across all samples, and a strong correlation was observed between cell number per subset and RNA yield.

The entire amount of isolated RNA was reverse transcribed using the High Capacity cDNA Reverse Transcription Kit, so the sequenced TCRB transcripts were expressed ones. Survey-depth immunoSEQ sequencing was performed on stem cell-like memory T cell samples, with an average of about 940,000 total reads per sample. Sorted cells were lysed in RLT buffer and RNA was extracted with DNase-treated RNeasy Micro or Mini kits, depending on cell number. To prevent cross-contamination, every cell subset was processed on its own, while patient and healthy donor samples were processed together. The immunoSEQ multiplex PCR was used to amplify TCRB sequences from cDNA, yielding 87-bp fragments that span the CDR3 region. The amplicons were sequenced using the Illumina HiSeq platform. The original pipeline was this. PCR bias was corrected computationally using synthetic template baselines, and reads within Hamming distance 2 were collapsed, with unmergeable singletons discarded. Reads were aligned to IMGT to assign V, D and J genes, CDR3 length, and insertions or deletions at six rearrangement sites. Within each subset, clonotype counts were normalized to sorted cell number, and only after that were true diversity and Gini coefficients computed with the tcR R package. The overlap coefficient, calculated on TCRB nucleotide sequences, was used to quantify repertoire sharing. TCRdb limited this immuneACCESS table to in-frame rearrangements with V and J called. A share of clones is missing; checked studies link under half to unresolved V genes, and the rest is unexplained. The V and J calls and clone size come from that table; D and trimming were worked out from the DNA. This sample is represented by fewer than 15,000 clones; about 66% of them were singletons. Clones ranked in the top ten supply 0.55% to 0.6% of the sample.

CDR1 and CDR2 (LGHNA, YSLEER) derive from the germline V gene. The CDR3 numbers 16 residues from cysteine through phenylalanine. CDR3 DNA only is kept here, 48 bases in frame from base 1. General study outcomes and caveats: Because cDNA rather than genomic DNA was sequenced, highly expressing activated cells could have been over-represented, although no difference in activation and CD3 levels was found between groups. Because the HLA sub-analyses included only small numbers of individuals, any influence of HLA type on TCRB rearrangement was left unresolved. Patients with type 1 diabetes made fewer insertions and deleted more nucleotides at VDJ recombination sites, implying thymic rearrangement abnormalities. In all four CD4+ subsets, TCRB CDR3 length was moderately but significantly shorter in type 1 diabetes patients. The naive, central memory and regulatory TCRB repertoires appeared to resemble one another more closely among patients than among healthy donors. PCR might favor shorter templates, but patient and control samples were amplified and corrected together, so any skew would affect both groups equally.

This chain is built from TRBV4-3 and TRBJ2-5; matching of 5 bases hints at TRBD2 as the D gene. This receptor was obtained from a woman in her late teens or twenties with type 1 diabetes. The sequenced sample was stem cell memory CD4+ T cells from blood. The cell subset or site label of this sample denotes: stem cell-like memory CD4+ T cells. The CDR3 protein sequence reads: CASSQDPAWRQGTQYF. The DNA is TGCGCCAGCAGCCAAGATCCGGCTTGGAGGCAAGGGACCCAGTACTTC.